This TCR beta chain came from a study of glioma-infiltrating T cells. Study as a whole: Dexamethasone exposure before glioma surgery was limited to six or fewer days. General study findings and limits: Very few CDR3 sequences were shared between tissue and blood. Gliomas, especially low-grade, showed above-expected tissue-blood divergence; non-neoplastic patients showed below.

This clonotype showed up just a few times. What it binds is not known. V lost 1 base and J 1 base, leaving 7 bases between the germline ends. Germline values: CDR1 SGHTA, CDR2 FQGNSA. The CDR3 sequence is 14 residues long. The iRepertoire nested amplicon-rescue multiplex PCR amplified TCR alpha and beta CDR3s from RNA. For one-step reverse transcription and amplification, 100-400 ng of tissue mRNA or PBMC total RNA was used. TCRdb itself ran the multiplex PCR reads through MiXCR, one entry per CDR3 protein. This table holds about 410,000 distinct CDR3 sequences, 41% found once. Sequenced input: glioma tissue, nonneoplastic brain tissue, or PBMCs (not recorded which). This sequence joins TRBV7-2 and TRBJ1-2; D is uncertain. This clonotype was obtained from a human donor with low-grade glioma or glioblastoma, undergoing nonglioma brain surgery, or in good health (not recorded which). Written as DNA, the CDR3 is TGTGCCAGCAGCTTAGACAAAAATAACTATGGCTACACCTTC. It codes for CASSLDKNNYGYTF.